In its sample, the clone carrying this T cell receptor (beta chain) was seen once. The sample is drawn from a study of cytotoxic CD8 clonotypes in ibrutinib-treated CLL. CDR3 length: 15 amino acids. Germline values: CDR1 MNHNS, CDR2 SASEGT. J was trimmed by 2 bases and V by 2 bases; bases with no gene match: 2. Profiling relied on immunoSEQ multiplex PCR, and the TCRdb table lists in-frame clones only, not all of them. The table includes 35,000 to 45,000 clones, roughly three quarters detected once. The TCR sequence derives from a human donor with chronic lymphocytic leukemia. The rearrangement links TRBV6-1 to TRBJ2-5, with 10 positions matching TRBD2. This specimen consisted of PBMCs, obtained after 12 months of ibrutinib treatment. CDR3 nucleotide sequence: TGTGCCAGCAGTGAATTAGCGGGAGGTCAAGAGACCCAGTACTTC. Its translation is CASSELAGGQETQYF.